The rows below give T cell receptor beta chains drawn from one sample of a study of human T cells and chemical hapten exposure. One entry per CDR3 protein results from TCRdb running MiXCR on the RACE reads. The sample yields under 300,000 distinct CDR3 sequences, about 8.6% seen once. Sequencing used whole blood, obtained in connection with sensitization to the hapten diphenylcyclopropenone (DPC). The receptors were gathered from a woman aged 40 to 50 with alopecia areata. Some clones in this sample may be carry-over from other donors' samples. CDR3s leave out the opening cysteine and the closing phenylalanine or tryptophan. Each record gives: J gene, V gene, CDR3 protein.

j_call: TRBJ2-7; v_call: TRBV10-3; cdr3_aa: AISEWAGRYEQY
j_call: TRBJ2-1; v_call: TRBV24-1; cdr3_aa: ATSDFSSSSYNEQF
j_call: TRBJ2-5; v_call: TRBV6-5; cdr3_aa: ASSWGTGPGEETQY
j_call: TRBJ2-1; v_call: TRBV11-2; cdr3_aa: ASSLRDGRRNNEQF
j_call: TRBJ1-4; v_call: TRBV9; cdr3_aa: ASSVEGYPNEKLF
j_call: TRBJ2-3; v_call: TRBV6-2/TRBV6-3; cdr3_aa: ASSGGRGDTQY
j_call: TRBJ1-5; v_call: TRBV3-1; cdr3_aa: ASSQTQSDSNQPQH
j_call: TRBJ1-1; v_call: TRBV2; cdr3_aa: ASSENGVGTEAF
j_call: TRBJ2-5; v_call: TRBV18; cdr3_aa: ASSPGPDRAAPEQETQY
j_call: TRBJ2-2; v_call: TRBV9; cdr3_aa: ASSVRVTGELF
j_call: TRBJ2-7; v_call: TRBV29-1; cdr3_aa: SGRDSLYEQY
j_call: TRBJ2-7; v_call: TRBV20-1; cdr3_aa: SAPGTDESYEQY
j_call: TRBJ2-7; v_call: TRBV7-9; cdr3_aa: ASSLERASGSPYEQY
j_call: TRBJ2-1; v_call: TRBV29-1; cdr3_aa: SVTGIQPGGEQF
j_call: TRBJ2-7; v_call: TRBV14; cdr3_aa: ASSQVEGAGQY
j_call: TRBJ2-5; v_call: TRBV12-3/TRBV12-4; cdr3_aa: ASSGTGGPETQY
j_call: TRBJ2-3; v_call: TRBV12-3/TRBV12-4; cdr3_aa: ASSQTSGGGTDTQY
j_call: TRBJ1-6; v_call: TRBV27; cdr3_aa: ASSWGQNSPLH
j_call: TRBJ1-5; v_call: TRBV6-5; cdr3_aa: ASRAGANLNHQPQH
j_call: TRBJ2-1; v_call: TRBV5-1; cdr3_aa: ASSPGTSGYNEQF
j_call: TRBJ1-5; v_call: TRBV6-5; cdr3_aa: ASSSRPGGPHSNQPQH
j_call: TRBJ1-3; v_call: TRBV7-9; cdr3_aa: ASRRQDSSGNTIY
j_call: TRBJ2-1; v_call: TRBV20-1; cdr3_aa: SARTGGKSGEQF
j_call: TRBJ2-2; v_call: TRBV28; cdr3_aa: ASSLAGDAGELF
j_call: TRBJ2-1; v_call: TRBV20-1; cdr3_aa: SSTGGTYINEQF
j_call: TRBJ2-5; v_call: TRBV29-1; cdr3_aa: RPKPGQGAYTKEETQY
j_call: TRBJ1-1; v_call: TRBV6-5; cdr3_aa: ASSYSRTGDTEAF
j_call: TRBJ2-6; v_call: TRBV6-1; cdr3_aa: ASSEKTGAGANVLT
j_call: TRBJ1-1; v_call: TRBV29-1; cdr3_aa: SVAQGLVNTEAF
j_call: TRBJ1-6; v_call: TRBV4-1; cdr3_aa: ASSQDGYNSPLH
j_call: TRBJ2-3; v_call: TRBV25-1; cdr3_aa: ASSGGRFNTQY
j_call: TRBJ2-2; v_call: TRBV24-1; cdr3_aa: ATSPSWGAVTGELF
j_call: TRBJ1-6; v_call: TRBV6-5; cdr3_aa: ASRSDGTTYNSPLH
j_call: TRBJ1-1; v_call: TRBV28; cdr3_aa: ASSSPRVKDTEAF
j_call: TRBJ1-5; v_call: TRBV28; cdr3_aa: ASSSTGRDSNQPQH
j_call: TRBJ2-7; v_call: TRBV3-1; cdr3_aa: ASSQTSGSSHEQY
j_call: TRBJ2-1; v_call: TRBV7-9; cdr3_aa: ASSLSYYEQF
j_call: TRBJ2-5; v_call: TRBV27; cdr3_aa: ATKWGLLQETQY
j_call: TRBJ2-6; v_call: TRBV24-1; cdr3_aa: ATSEKTGANVLT
j_call: TRBJ1-1; v_call: TRBV7-2; cdr3_aa: ASSRTSTEAF
j_call: TRBJ2-1; v_call: TRBV7-2; cdr3_aa: ASSPGPPNNEQF
j_call: TRBJ2-7; v_call: TRBV5-6; cdr3_aa: ASSLNRHEQY
j_call: TRBJ2-2; v_call: TRBV2; cdr3_aa: ASSGSGRAGELF
j_call: TRBJ2-3; v_call: TRBV6-5; cdr3_aa: ASSHGLSSGRPTDTQY
j_call: TRBJ1-5; v_call: TRBV6-2/TRBV6-3; cdr3_aa: ASSYGQGRGQPQH
j_call: TRBJ2-5; v_call: TRBV20-1; cdr3_aa: SATRLADYQETQY
j_call: TRBJ1-1; v_call: TRBV14; cdr3_aa: ASSQWRSTEAF